The clone carrying this T cell receptor (beta chain) was observed a single time. Germline CDR1 reads LNHDA; CDR2 reads SQIVND (reference sequence). This CDR3 contains 17 residues. Trimming took off 5 bases at V and 3 bases at J, with 22 bases between the two ends. Libraries were prepared by immunoSEQ multiplex PCR; TCRdb keeps only in-frame clonotypes and omits some of them. The profile shows around 300,000 clones, about 90% of them singletons. The data stem from a study of blood T cell repertoires in COVID-19. As for the study in general: Researchers got acute and convalescent COVID-19 samples from the United States, Italy and Spain.

Sequencing was done on a sample of peripheral blood. This TCR derives from a woman in her forties or fifties with COVID-19, enrolled during active disease. The chain has TRBV19 and TRBJ1-1; D is uncertain. Here the CDR3 reads CASSLSLFPLRDTEAFF. In DNA form, the CDR3 reads TGTGCCAGTAGTCTCTCTCTCTTCCCCCTCCGGGACACTGAAGCTTTCTTT.